Following are 29 T cell receptor beta chains from one sample sequenced in a study of cytomegalovirus exposure and HLA in healthy donors. The PCR was carried out with 60 Vbeta primers and 13 Jbeta primers. Produced via immunoSEQ multiplex PCR; TCRdb's table is partial and in-frame only. In the table there are roughly 140,000 clones, around 73% of which are singletons. The material sequenced was PBMCs. Receptors originate from a female donor in good health and CMV-seronegative.

This chain joins TRBV9 and TRBJ1-2, with D unresolved. In germline, CDR1 is SGDLS, CDR2 YYNGEE. Deletions cut 2 bases from V and 5 bases from J, with 13 bases between. The CDR3 sequence is 14 residues long. CDR3 in amino acids: CASSVDSMSYGYTF. The CDR3 DNA reads TGTGCCAGCAGCGTGGACTCCATGTCATATGGCTACACCTTC. Supplemented by reference TRBV9 and TRBJ1-2, the full variable domain reads DSGVTQTPKHLITATGQRVTLRCSPRSGDLSVYWYQQSLDQGLQFLIQYYNGEERAKGNILERFSAQQFPDLHSELNLSSLELGDSALYFCASSVDSMSYGYTFGSGTRLTVV.

The rearrangement links TRBV19 to TRBJ1-2, with 8 bases identical to TRBD1. Trimming removed 4 bases from V and 4 bases from J; junction bases left unmatched: 8. Germline CDR1 is LNHDA and CDR2 is SQIVND (reference sequence). The CDR3 has 15 amino acids. The CDR3 is CASSTDRGPGYGYTF. In nucleotides, the CDR3 is TGTGCCAGTAGTACCGACAGGGGTCCAGGCTATGGCTACACCTTC.

Only a few counts were recorded for this clone. The rearrangement joins TRBV4-1 to TRBJ1-2; tentative D call: TRBD1 (5 bases). Per germline, CDR1 MGHRA and CDR2 YSYEKL. The CDR3 is 15 amino acids. Trimming stripped 0 bases from V and 5 bases from J, with 13 bases between. CDR3 protein: CASSQDRGVPYGYTF. The CDR3 DNA reads as TGCGCCAGCAGCCAAGACCGGGGGGTCCCATATGGCTACACCTTC.

This clone was detected only once. The chain employs TRBV5-4 and TRBJ2-7, with a weak D call TRBD2 (6 bases). V lost 4 bases and J lost 4, with 18 bases in between. Germline lookup yields CDR1 SGHNT and CDR2 YYREEE (reference sequence). The CDR3 extends over 15 amino acids. CDR3: CASSGGVHGGYEQYF. CDR3 sequence (DNA): TGTGCCAGCAGCGGCGGGGTTCACGGGGGTTACGAGCAGTACTTC.

This chain uses TRBV2 with TRBJ2-1; TRBD1 matches at 8 bases. There are 17 residues in the CDR3. Germline V gene sequence: CDR1 SNHLY, CDR2 FYNNEI. V trimming: 7 bases; J trimming: 8 bases; junction bases outside the gene matches: 19. The CDR3 DNA reads TGTGCCAGCAATCTCGGCTGGGACAGGATCCGCGGGCATGAGCAGTTCTTC. It encodes CASNLGWDRIRGHEQFF.

CDR3 region: CASSLGNGLNFDTQYF. The CDR3 nucleotides read TGCGCCAGCAGCTTGGGTAACGGTCTTAACTTTGATACGCAGTATTTT. V usage is TRBV5-1 and J usage is TRBJ2-3; D unclear. CDR1 is SGHRS and CDR2 is YFSETQ in the germline V gene. V was pared by 0 bases and J by 6 bases, with 17 bases between. The CDR3 loop spans 16 amino acids.

The chain employs TRBV25-1 and TRBJ1-1; D unresolved. Germline assignment: CDR1 MGHDK and CDR2 SYGVNS. The CDR3 consists of 15 residues. The germline V and J ends were trimmed by 2 bases and 3 bases, with 13 bases remaining between them. CDR3 bases: TGTGCCAGCAGTGAAACCCGCGCGGCGGACACTGAAGCTTTCTTT. It codes for CASSETRAADTEAFF.

V usage is TRBV7-9 and J usage is TRBJ2-5; D is perhaps TRBD2 (5 bases). Germline V gene lookup returns CDR1 SEHNR and CDR2 FQNEAQ (reference sequence). There are 13 residues in the CDR3. V lost 3 bases and J lost 3, with 8 bases in between. The CDR3 sequence: CASSFPGKETQYF. Written as DNA, the CDR3 is TGTGCCAGCAGCTTCCCGGGAAAAGAGACCCAGTACTTC.

This chain joins TRBV9 and TRBJ1-1, with D perhaps TRBD1 (5 bases). The CDR3 contains 17 residues. V was cut by 3 bases and J by 4 bases, with 22 bases left in between. Germline V gene data show CDR1 as SGDLS and CDR2 as YYNGEE. CDR3 bases: TGTGCCAGCAGCGAATCGGGGGTCGGGGGTCAGGGCACTGAAGCTTTCTTT. The encoded protein is CASSESGVGGQGTEAFF.

J is TRBJ2-2 and V is TRBV9; no definite D call. V was shortened by 0 bases and J by 1 base, with 7 bases between the two germline ends. Germline V gives CDR1 SGDLS, CDR2 YYNGEE. The CDR3 runs 15 residues. CDR3 in DNA: TGTGCCAGCAGCGTAGTTCCAGAGAACACCGGGGAGCTGTTTTTT. Residues: CASSVVPENTGELFF.

This chain links TRBV29-1 with TRBJ1-1; D gene ambiguous. Trimming took off 8 bases at V and 5 bases at J, with 12 bases between the two ends. The CDR3 covers 11 residues. CDR1 and CDR2 (germline): SQVTM, ANQGSEA. In DNA, the CDR3 is TGCAGCATACTACCGTTGACTGAAGCTTTCTTT. Its translation is CSILPLTEAFF.

The chain employs TRBV7-8 and TRBJ2-7, with D possibly TRBD1 on 5 matching bases. This CDR3 spans 14 amino acids. V was pared by 2 bases and J by 3 bases, with 11 bases between. Germline V CDR1 and CDR2: SGHVS, FQNEAQ. In DNA, the CDR3 is TGTGCCAGCAGCTTAAGACAGCCCCTCTACGAGCAGTACTTC. Protein sequence: CASSLRQPLYEQYF.

The V and J genes are TRBV5-4 and TRBJ1-2, with D tentatively TRBD1 (5 bases). CDR1 and CDR2 (germline): SGHNT, YYREEE (reference sequence). The CDR3 has 13 residues. V dropped 3 bases and J dropped 3 bases, with 9 bases sitting between them. The CDR3 nucleotides are TGTGCCAGCAGCTACGGGACTGACTATGGCTACACCTTC. Its protein product is CASSYGTDYGYTF.

The rearrangement uses TRBV28 and TRBJ1-3, with TRBD1 identical over 7 bases. There are 15 residues in the CDR3. The ends lost 5 bases at V and 4 bases at J; junction bases unmatched: 8. Germline assignment: CDR1 MDHEN and CDR2 SYDVKM. The CDR3 DNA reads as TGTGCCAGCAGTCCTTACAGGGGTAAGGGAAACACCATATATTTT. This translates into CASSPYRGKGNTIYF.

The chain combines TRBV7-2 with TRBJ1-2; the D is unclear. Deletions cut 9 bases from V and 1 base from J, with 24 bases between. The CDR3 is made up of 17 amino acids. CDR1 and CDR2 from the germline V gene are SGHTA and FQGNSA. In DNA form, the CDR3 reads TGTGCCAGTTCGTACACGGGGTTCGGCAGAATTAACTATGGCTACACCTTC. It yields the protein CASSYTGFGRINYGYTF.

About this clone: An end of the junction does not agree with germline; a read error may underlie this. The chain links TRBV27 to TRBJ2-7; D not resolved. CDR3 size: 17 residues. Per the germline V gene, CDR1 is MNHEY and CDR2 is SMNVEV (reference sequence). The DNA of the CDR3 is TGTGCCAGCAGTCCATCTATATCCCCACCACAGTCCTCCGAGCAGTACTTC. Encoded protein: CASSPSISPPQSSEQYF.

The rearrangement uses TRBV19 and TRBJ1-5; D remains ambiguous. Germline lookup yields CDR1 LNHDA and CDR2 SQIVND (reference sequence). V was trimmed by 1 base and J by 0 bases, leaving 13 bases between them. The length of the CDR3 is 17 residues. Here the CDR3 reads CASSIVIRQYSNQPQHF. For the CDR3, the DNA is TGTGCCAGTAGTATAGTGATCAGGCAGTATAGCAATCAGCCCCAGCATTTT.

The V and J genes are TRBV4-2 and TRBJ2-5; 14 bases align to TRBD2. The CDR3 covers 18 residues. CDR1 and CDR2 (germline): LGHNA, YNFKEQ. The V segment lost 4 bases and the J segment 5 bases; nucleotides outside the gene matches: 12. The CDR3 here is CASSRKAGTSGRRETQYF. The CDR3, as DNA: TGTGCCAGCAGCCGAAAAGCGGGGACTAGCGGGAGAAGGGAGACCCAGTACTTC.

The rearrangement uses TRBV19 and TRBJ2-7, with TRBD2 matching over 7 bases. V was pared by 4 bases and J by 5 bases, with 14 bases of the junction left unmatched. Per germline, CDR1 LNHDA and CDR2 SQIVND (reference sequence). This CDR3 has 16 residues. This CDR3 is CASSKYVGEGRHEQYF. The CDR3, as DNA: TGTGCCAGTAGTAAATACGTGGGGGAGGGCCGACACGAGCAGTACTTC.

V is TRBV5-3 and J is TRBJ1-4, with TRBD1 identical over 10 bases. TRBV5-3 is an ORF, with its function uncertain. The CDR3 has 15 residues. Trimming at V came to 6 bases and at J to 2 bases, leaving 4 bases not matched to a gene. As DNA, the CDR3 is TGTGCCAGAATGGACAGGGGGAGGACTAATGAAAAACTGTTTTTT. Protein sequence: CARMDRGRTNEKLFF.

The chain uses TRBV6-5 and TRBJ1-6; no firm D call. The germline CDR1 and CDR2 sequences are MNHEY and SVGAGI. V lost 0 bases to trimming and J lost 7 bases, with 13 bases between them. This CDR3 is built from 16 residues. The CDR3 region has the DNA TGTGCCAGCAGTTACTCGAGAGGTTCTGGGAATTCACCCCTCCACTTT. It translates to CASSYSRGSGNSPLHF.

This clone occurred once. The chain employs TRBV5-1 and TRBJ2-7, with TRBD2 matching 8 bases. Germline trimming cut 3 bases from V and 0 bases from J; bases unmatched to any gene: 5. This CDR3 contains 15 residues. Germline CDR1 is SGHRS and CDR2 is YFSETQ. Here the CDR3 DNA reads TGCGCCAGCAGCTCCCGGGGGGGGCTCTCCTACGAGCAGTACTTC. Translated: CASSSRGGLSYEQYF.

This sequence joins TRBV27 and TRBJ1-1; possible D gene TRBD1, 5 bases. Germline values: CDR1 MNHEY, CDR2 SMNVEV (reference sequence). Trimming removed 6 bases from V and 0 bases from J, with 8 bases in between. The CDR3 has 13 amino acids. In DNA, the CDR3 is TGTGCCAGCAGATGGGGCATGAACACTGAAGCTTTCTTT. Translated: CASRWGMNTEAFF.

The DNA for the CDR3 is TGCGCCAGCAGCCAAAGAGGGCGCACTGAAGCTTTCTTT. Translation gives CASSQRGRTEAFF. This chain links TRBV4-1 with TRBJ1-1, with unresolved D. Trimming pared 2 bases from V and 4 bases from J, leaving 8 bases between. Germline V CDR1 and CDR2: MGHRA, YSYEKL. This CDR3 comprises 13 residues.

V is TRBV27 and J is TRBJ2-1; D possibly corresponds to TRBD1 (6 bases). CDR1 and CDR2 (germline): MNHEY, SMNVEV (reference sequence). V was trimmed by 6 bases and J by 6 bases, leaving 15 bases between them. The CDR3 length is 14 residues. In DNA form, the CDR3 reads TGTGCCAGCAGGGACATAGGGGGTTCCAATGAGCAGTTCTTC. Amino acids: CASRDIGGSNEQFF.

This chain uses TRBV28 with TRBJ2-7; 8 bases map to TRBD2. The J segment lost 2 bases and the V segment lost 6 bases, leaving 6 bases of the junction unmatched. This CDR3 comprises 14 residues. The germline CDR1 and CDR2 sequences are MDHEN and SYDVKM. The CDR3 DNA is TGTGCCAGCAGGGCTAGCGGGTTCCCCTACGAGCAGTACTTC. This gives the protein CASRASGFPYEQYF.

Only one count was recorded for this clone. The chain has TRBV6-4 and TRBJ1-6; D gene unclear. V dropped 3 bases and J dropped 6 bases, with 9 bases sitting between them. Germline V gene lookup returns CDR1 MRHNA and CDR2 SNTAGT. The CDR3 extends over 14 amino acids. In DNA form, the CDR3 reads TGTGCCAGCAGTGATGATCCCGGTAATTCACCCCTCCACTTT. Residues: CASSDDPGNSPLHF.

The rearrangement links TRBV29-1 to TRBJ2-7, with D hard to call. The germline V and J ends were trimmed by 4 bases and 3 bases, with 13 bases remaining between them. CDR1 and CDR2 from the germline V gene are SQVTM and ANQGSEA. The length of the CDR3 is 13 residues. The CDR3 region has the DNA TGCAGCGTTGTTCCGGGTCTTAACTACGAGCAGTACTTC. Protein product: CSVVPGLNYEQYF.

This chain links TRBV7-9 with TRBJ2-7; D is perhaps TRBD1 (6 bases). The ends were cut back, 1 base at V and 5 bases at J, with 9 bases in the middle. CDR3 size: 13 residues. The V gene's germline CDR1 is SEHNR and CDR2 FQNEAQ (reference sequence). CDR3 region: CASSLVGGNEQYF. In DNA, the CDR3 is TGTGCCAGCAGCTTAGTAGGGGGAAACGAGCAGTACTTC.